These T cell receptor beta chains were read from a single sample in a study of regulatory T cells in long-lasting Graves disease. TCRdb independently ran MiXCR on the multiplex PCR reads; one entry per CDR3 protein. The sample holds roughly 530,000 distinct CDR3 sequences; 15% to 20% are singletons and the top ten take approximately 25%. This same sample was also part of a study on T cells in Graves' hyperthyroidism and ophthalmopathy.

The sample in question was peripheral blood mononuclear cells (PBMCs), obtained at new diagnosis, from a patient treated with antithyroid drugs. The receptors derive from a woman aged 35-60 years with Graves disease. CDR3s include the opening cysteine and the closing phenylalanine or tryptophan. A D gene is named only where the DNA matches it firmly. Some rows mark clone size as missing; the rest say once, few, many or name a class of expanded clone.

j_gene: TRBJ2-2
abundance: NA
len: 14
v_gene: TRBV19
d_gene: NA
CDR3nt: TGTGCCAGTAGTAGTCAGGGTAGGACCGGGGAGCTGTTTTTT
CDR3aa: CASSSQGRTGELFF

j_gene: TRBJ2-6
abundance: few
len: 19
v_gene: TRBV2
d_gene: NA
CDR3nt: TGTGCCAGCAGTGAAGCGCTTCAAGGGACGGACTCTGGGGCCAACGTCCTGACTTTC
CDR3aa: CASSEALQGTDSGANVLTF

j_gene: TRBJ1-1
abundance: many
len: 12
v_gene: TRBV10-1
d_gene: NA
CDR3nt: TGCGCCAGCAGTGAGTCGGCGGCTGAAGCTTTCTTT
CDR3aa: CASSESAAEAFF

j_gene: TRBJ2-7
abundance: many
len: 17
v_gene: TRBV14
d_gene: NA
CDR3nt: TGTGCCAGCAGCCAAGCCCGGCGGGGACCGACCTCCTACGAGCAGTACTTC
CDR3aa: CASSQARRGPTSYEQYF

j_gene: TRBJ2-7
abundance: many
len: 11
v_gene: TRBV3-1
d_gene: NA
CDR3nt: TGTGCCAGCAGCCTCCTGGGTGAGCAGTACTTC
CDR3aa: CASSLLGEQYF

j_gene: TRBJ1-5
abundance: NA
len: 13
v_gene: TRBV19
d_gene: NA
CDR3nt: TGTGCCAGTAGTACCACACCCAATCAGCCCCAGCATTTT
CDR3aa: CASSTTPNQPQHF

j_gene: TRBJ2-5
abundance: many
len: 12
v_gene: TRBV5-1
d_gene: NA
CDR3nt: TGTGCCAGCAGCCGAGGGAGAGAGACCCAGTACTTC
CDR3aa: CASSRGRETQYF

j_gene: TRBJ2-7
abundance: many
len: 15
v_gene: TRBV7-3
d_gene: NA
CDR3nt: TGTGCCAGCAGCACAGACAGCCCTAGGGCTAATGAGCAGTACTTC
CDR3aa: CASSTDSPRANEQYF

j_gene: TRBJ1-5
abundance: few
len: 16
v_gene: TRBV19
d_gene: TRBD1
CDR3nt: TGTGCCAGTAGTAAGGCCGCCGGACAGGGGAATCAGCCCCAGCATTTT
CDR3aa: CASSKAAGQGNQPQHF

j_gene: TRBJ2-7
abundance: many
len: 13
v_gene: TRBV10-1
d_gene: NA
CDR3nt: TGCGCCAGCAGTGAAGGGGCTTCCTACGAGCAGTACTTC
CDR3aa: CASSEGASYEQYF

j_gene: TRBJ1-6
abundance: many
len: 15
v_gene: TRBV12-3/TRBV12-4
d_gene: TRBD1
CDR3nt: TGTGCCAGCAGTTTAGGGGGACAGAGGAATTCACCCCTCCACTTT
CDR3aa: CASSLGGQRNSPLHF

j_gene: TRBJ1-2
abundance: NA
len: 14
v_gene: TRBV30
d_gene: NA
CDR3nt: TGTGCCTGGAGTGTAGAGGGATCGTACTATGGCTACACCTTC
CDR3aa: CAWSVEGSYYGYTF

j_gene: TRBJ1-2
abundance: many
len: 12
v_gene: TRBV2
d_gene: NA
CDR3nt: TGTGCCAGCATCCTGGGGGGGAATGGCTACACCTTC
CDR3aa: CASILGGNGYTF

j_gene: TRBJ2-2
abundance: NA
len: 15
v_gene: TRBV20-1
d_gene: TRBD1
CDR3nt: TGCAGTGCTAGAGGTGGCAGGGGGCAGGGCGGGGAGCTGTTTTTT
CDR3aa: CSARGGRGQGGELFF

j_gene: TRBJ1-2
abundance: few
len: 15
v_gene: TRBV12-5
d_gene: NA
CDR3nt: TGTGCCCCAAGGCCTCGCAGGGCGGGGTTCTATGGCTACACCTTC
CDR3aa: CAPRPRRAGFYGYTF

j_gene: TRBJ2-1
abundance: NA
len: 14
v_gene: TRBV12-3/TRBV12-4
d_gene: TRBD2
CDR3nt: TGTGCCAGCGTTCGGGGGGGCCTCTACAATGAGCAGTTCTTC
CDR3aa: CASVRGGLYNEQFF

j_gene: TRBJ2-2
abundance: NA
len: 14
v_gene: TRBV5-1
d_gene: TRBD2
CDR3nt: TGCGCCAGCACCGGGACTAGCGGTACCGGGGAGCTGTTTTTT
CDR3aa: CASTGTSGTGELFF

j_gene: TRBJ1-5
abundance: many
len: 14
v_gene: TRBV28
d_gene: TRBD1
CDR3nt: TGTGCCAGCAGCCGGGACAGGGGTAATCAGCCCCAGCATTTT
CDR3aa: CASSRDRGNQPQHF

j_gene: TRBJ1-6
abundance: NA
len: 14
v_gene: TRBV2
d_gene: TRBD1
CDR3nt: TGTGCCAGCAGTGGGACAGGGGGCTATTCACCCCTCCACTTT
CDR3aa: CASSGTGGYSPLHF

j_gene: TRBJ1-2
abundance: many
len: 13
v_gene: TRBV5-1
d_gene: NA
CDR3nt: TGTGCCAGCAGCTTAGAGGGATTCTATGGCTACACCTTC
CDR3aa: CASSLEGFYGYTF

j_gene: TRBJ2-1
abundance: NA
len: 19
v_gene: TRBV11-2
d_gene: TRBD2
CDR3nt: TGTGCCAGCAGCTTCCCTACTAGCGGGGGGGCCGTAACCTACAATGAGCAGTTCTTC
CDR3aa: CASSFPTSGGAVTYNEQFF

j_gene: TRBJ1-2
abundance: many
len: 17
v_gene: TRBV6-1
d_gene: TRBD1
CDR3nt: TGTGCCAGCAGTATTGATCCGGGACAGGGAGTGTTCTATGGCTACACCTTC
CDR3aa: CASSIDPGQGVFYGYTF

j_gene: TRBJ1-5
abundance: many
len: 16
v_gene: TRBV19
d_gene: NA
CDR3nt: TGTGCCAGTAGTCTCCCCCCAACACTCCGCAATCAGCCCCAGCATTTT
CDR3aa: CASSLPPTLRNQPQHF

j_gene: TRBJ1-5
abundance: many
len: 12
v_gene: TRBV2
d_gene: NA
CDR3nt: TGTGCCAGTGATAGGGGCAATCAGCCCCAGCATTTT
CDR3aa: CASDRGNQPQHF

j_gene: TRBJ2-1
abundance: NA
len: 16
v_gene: TRBV9
d_gene: TRBD2
CDR3nt: TGTGCCAGCAGCGTAGCCGGGACTAGCCTCGATCGGGAGCAGTTCTTC
CDR3aa: CASSVAGTSLDREQFF

j_gene: TRBJ2-1
abundance: few
len: 16
v_gene: TRBV7-9
d_gene: TRBD2
CDR3nt: TGTGCCAGCAGTCCATATAGCGGGAGAGGGGCCAATGAGCAGTTCTTC
CDR3aa: CASSPYSGRGANEQFF

j_gene: TRBJ1-2
abundance: NA
len: 13
v_gene: TRBV29-1
d_gene: NA
CDR3nt: TGCAGCGTTAGGGGGGGGCCCAACTATGGCTACACCTTC
CDR3aa: CSVRGGPNYGYTF

j_gene: TRBJ2-3
abundance: NA
len: 12
v_gene: TRBV15
d_gene: NA
CDR3nt: TGTGCCACCAGCAGAGAGACAGATACGCAGTATTTT
CDR3aa: CATSRETDTQYF